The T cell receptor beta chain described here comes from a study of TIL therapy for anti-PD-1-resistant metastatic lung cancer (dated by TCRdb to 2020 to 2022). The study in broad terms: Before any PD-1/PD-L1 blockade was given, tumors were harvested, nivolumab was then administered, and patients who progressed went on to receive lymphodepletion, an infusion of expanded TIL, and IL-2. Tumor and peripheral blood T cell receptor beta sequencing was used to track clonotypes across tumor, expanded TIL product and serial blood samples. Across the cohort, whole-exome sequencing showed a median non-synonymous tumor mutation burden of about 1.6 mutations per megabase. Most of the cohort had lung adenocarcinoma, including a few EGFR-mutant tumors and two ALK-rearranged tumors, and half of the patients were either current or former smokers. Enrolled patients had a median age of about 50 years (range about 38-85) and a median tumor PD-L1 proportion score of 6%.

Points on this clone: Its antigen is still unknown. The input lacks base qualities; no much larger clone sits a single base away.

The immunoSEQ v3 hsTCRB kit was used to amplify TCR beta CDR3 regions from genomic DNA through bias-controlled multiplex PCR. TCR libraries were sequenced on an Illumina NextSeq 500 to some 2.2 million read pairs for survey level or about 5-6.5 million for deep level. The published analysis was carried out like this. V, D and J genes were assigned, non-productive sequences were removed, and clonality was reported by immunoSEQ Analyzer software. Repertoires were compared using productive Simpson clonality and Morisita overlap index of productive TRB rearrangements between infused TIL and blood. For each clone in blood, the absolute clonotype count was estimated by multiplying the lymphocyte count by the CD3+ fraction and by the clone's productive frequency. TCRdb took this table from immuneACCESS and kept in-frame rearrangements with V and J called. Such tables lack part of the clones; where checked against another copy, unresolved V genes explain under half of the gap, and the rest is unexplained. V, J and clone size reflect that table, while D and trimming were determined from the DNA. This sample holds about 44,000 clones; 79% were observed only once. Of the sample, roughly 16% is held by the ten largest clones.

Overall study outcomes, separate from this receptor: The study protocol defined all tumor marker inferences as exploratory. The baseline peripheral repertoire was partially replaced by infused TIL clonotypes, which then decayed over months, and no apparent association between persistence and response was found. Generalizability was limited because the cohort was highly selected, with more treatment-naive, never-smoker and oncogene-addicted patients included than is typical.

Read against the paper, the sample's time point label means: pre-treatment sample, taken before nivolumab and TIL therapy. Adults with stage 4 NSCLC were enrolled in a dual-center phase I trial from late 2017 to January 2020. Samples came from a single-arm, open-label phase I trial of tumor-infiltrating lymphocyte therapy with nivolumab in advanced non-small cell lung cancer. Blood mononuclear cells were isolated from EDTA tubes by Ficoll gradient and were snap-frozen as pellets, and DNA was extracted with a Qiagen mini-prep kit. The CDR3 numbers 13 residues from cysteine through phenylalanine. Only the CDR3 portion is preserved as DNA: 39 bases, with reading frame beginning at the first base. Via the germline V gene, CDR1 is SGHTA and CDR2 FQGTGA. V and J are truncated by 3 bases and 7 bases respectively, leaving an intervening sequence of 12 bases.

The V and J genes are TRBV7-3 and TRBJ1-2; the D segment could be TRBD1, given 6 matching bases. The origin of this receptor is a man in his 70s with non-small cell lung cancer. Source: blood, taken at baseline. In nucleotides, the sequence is TGTGCCAGCAGCTTGGACAGAGATGCTGGCTACACCTTC. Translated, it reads CASSLDRDAGYTF.